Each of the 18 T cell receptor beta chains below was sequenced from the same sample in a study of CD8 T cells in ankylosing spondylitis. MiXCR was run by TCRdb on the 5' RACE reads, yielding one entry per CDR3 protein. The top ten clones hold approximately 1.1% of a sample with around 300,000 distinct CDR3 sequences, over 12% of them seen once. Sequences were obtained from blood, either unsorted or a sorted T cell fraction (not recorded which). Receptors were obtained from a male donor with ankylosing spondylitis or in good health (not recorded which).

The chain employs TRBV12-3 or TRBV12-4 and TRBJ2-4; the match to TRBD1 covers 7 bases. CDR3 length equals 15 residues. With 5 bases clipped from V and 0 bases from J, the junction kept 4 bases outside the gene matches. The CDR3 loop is CASSARDRAKNIQYF. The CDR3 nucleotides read TGTGCCAGCAGTGCCCGGGACAGAGCCAAAAACATTCAGTACTTC.

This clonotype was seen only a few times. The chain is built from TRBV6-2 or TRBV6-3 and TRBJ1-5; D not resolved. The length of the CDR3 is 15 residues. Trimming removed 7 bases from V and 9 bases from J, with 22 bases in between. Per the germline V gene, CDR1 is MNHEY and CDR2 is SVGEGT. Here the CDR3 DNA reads TGTGCCAGCACCAGAAAGGCGGCAGTTTGGTCGCCCCAGCATTTT. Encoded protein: CASTRKAAVWSPQHF.

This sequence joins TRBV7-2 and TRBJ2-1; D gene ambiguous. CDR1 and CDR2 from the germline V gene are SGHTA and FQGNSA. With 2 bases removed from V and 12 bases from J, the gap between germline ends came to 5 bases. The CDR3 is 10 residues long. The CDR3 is CASSLSGQFF. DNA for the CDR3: TGTGCCAGCAGCTTATCTGGGCAGTTCTTC.

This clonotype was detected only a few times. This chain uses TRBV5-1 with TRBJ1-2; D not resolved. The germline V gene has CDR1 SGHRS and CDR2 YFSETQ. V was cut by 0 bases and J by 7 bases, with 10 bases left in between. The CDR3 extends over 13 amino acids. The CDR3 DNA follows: TGCGCCAGCAGCTTGGTCCGGGTTGGTGGCTACACCTTC. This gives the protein CASSLVRVGGYTF.

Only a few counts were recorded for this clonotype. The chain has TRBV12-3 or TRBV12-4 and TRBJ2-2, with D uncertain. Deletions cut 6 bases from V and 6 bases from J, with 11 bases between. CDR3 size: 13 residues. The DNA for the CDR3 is TGTGCCAGCAGCCGAATGAAGGCCGGGGAGCTGTTTTTT. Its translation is CASSRMKAGELFF.

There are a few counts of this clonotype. This CDR3 reads CASSQVIGGTNTGELFF. The CDR3 DNA reads TGCGCCAGCAGCCAAGTTATCGGGGGAACTAACACCGGGGAGCTGTTTTTT. This chain uses TRBV4-1 with TRBJ2-2, with a possible D match to TRBD2 (6 bases). The length of the CDR3 is 17 residues. The germline V and J ends were trimmed by 1 base and 2 bases, with 14 bases remaining between them. Germline-derived CDR1 and CDR2 are MGHRA and YSYEKL.

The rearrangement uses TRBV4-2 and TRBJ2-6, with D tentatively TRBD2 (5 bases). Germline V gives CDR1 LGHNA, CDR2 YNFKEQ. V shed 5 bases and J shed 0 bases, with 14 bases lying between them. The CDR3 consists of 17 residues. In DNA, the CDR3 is TGTGCCAGCAGCACCGGGATTTTACTCTCTGGGGCCAACGTCCTGACTTTC. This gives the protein CASSTGILLSGANVLTF.

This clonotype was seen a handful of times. The CDR3 loop is CASSLEGRINYGYTF. The CDR3 coding sequence is TGTGCCAGCAGTCTAGAGGGACGGATAAACTATGGCTACACCTTC. The chain recombines TRBV12-3 or TRBV12-4 with TRBJ1-2, with a tentative D call TRBD1 (5 bases). The CDR3 loop spans 15 amino acids. Trimming removed 5 bases from V and 2 bases from J, with 15 bases in between.

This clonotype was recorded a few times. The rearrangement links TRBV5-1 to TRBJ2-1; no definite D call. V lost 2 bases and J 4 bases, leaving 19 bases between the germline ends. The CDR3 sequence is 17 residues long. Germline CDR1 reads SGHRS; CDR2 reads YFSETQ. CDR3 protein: CASSLKGPGFGYNEQFF. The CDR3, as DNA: TGCGCCAGCAGCTTAAAGGGCCCTGGGTTTGGTTACAATGAGCAGTTCTTC. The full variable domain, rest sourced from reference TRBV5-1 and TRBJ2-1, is KAGVTQTPRYLIKTRGQQVTLSCSPISGHRSVSWYQQTPGQGLQFLFEYFSETQRNKGNFPGRFSGRQFSNSRSEMNVSTLELGDSALYLCASSLKGPGFGYNEQFFGPGTRLTVL.

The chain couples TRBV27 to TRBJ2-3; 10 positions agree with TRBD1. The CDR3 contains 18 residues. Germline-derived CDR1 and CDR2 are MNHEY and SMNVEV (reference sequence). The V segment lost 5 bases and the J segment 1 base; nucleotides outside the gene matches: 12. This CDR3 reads CASSGGQGPIRGTDTQYF. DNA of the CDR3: TGTGCCAGCAGTGGGGGACAGGGGCCGATTCGGGGCACAGATACGCAGTATTTT.

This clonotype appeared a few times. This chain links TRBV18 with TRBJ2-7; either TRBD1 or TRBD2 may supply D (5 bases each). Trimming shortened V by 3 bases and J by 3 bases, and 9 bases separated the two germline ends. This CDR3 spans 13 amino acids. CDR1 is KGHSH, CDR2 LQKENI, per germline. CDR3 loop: CASSPGTYYEQYF. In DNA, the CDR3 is TGTGCCAGCTCACCCGGGACGTACTACGAGCAGTACTTC.

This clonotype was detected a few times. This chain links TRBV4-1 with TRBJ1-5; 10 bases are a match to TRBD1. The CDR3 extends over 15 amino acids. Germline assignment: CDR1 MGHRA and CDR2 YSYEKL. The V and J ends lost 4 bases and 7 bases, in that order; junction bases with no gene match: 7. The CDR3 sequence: CASSPYGTGDQPQHF. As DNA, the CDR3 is TGCGCCAGCAGCCCCTACGGGACAGGGGACCAGCCCCAGCATTTT.

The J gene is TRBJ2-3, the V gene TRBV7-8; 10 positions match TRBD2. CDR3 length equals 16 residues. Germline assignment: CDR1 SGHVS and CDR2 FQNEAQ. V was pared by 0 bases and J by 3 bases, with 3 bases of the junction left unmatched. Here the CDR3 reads CASSLAGSGRTDTQYF. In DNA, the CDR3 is TGTGCCAGCAGCTTAGCGGGTAGCGGGAGGACAGATACGCAGTATTTT.

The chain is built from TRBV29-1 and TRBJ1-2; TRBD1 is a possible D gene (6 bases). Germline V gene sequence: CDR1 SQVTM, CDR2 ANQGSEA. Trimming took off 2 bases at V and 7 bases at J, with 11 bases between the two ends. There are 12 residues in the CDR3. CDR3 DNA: TGCAGCGTTGAATCGGAGGGGGTTGGCTACACCTTC. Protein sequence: CSVESEGVGYTF.

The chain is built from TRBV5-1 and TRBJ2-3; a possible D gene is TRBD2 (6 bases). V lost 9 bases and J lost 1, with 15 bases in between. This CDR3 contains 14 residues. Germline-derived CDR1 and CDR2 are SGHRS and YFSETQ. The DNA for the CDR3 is TGCGCCACCACCCTCGGCGGGGGCACAGATACGCAGTATTTT. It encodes CATTLGGGTDTQYF. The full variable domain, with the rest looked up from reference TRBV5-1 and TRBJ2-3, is KAGVTQTPRYLIKTRGQQVTLSCSPISGHRSVSWYQQTPGQGLQFLFEYFSETQRNKGNFPGRFSGRQFSNSRSEMNVSTLELGDSALYLCATTLGGGTDTQYFGPGTRLTVL.

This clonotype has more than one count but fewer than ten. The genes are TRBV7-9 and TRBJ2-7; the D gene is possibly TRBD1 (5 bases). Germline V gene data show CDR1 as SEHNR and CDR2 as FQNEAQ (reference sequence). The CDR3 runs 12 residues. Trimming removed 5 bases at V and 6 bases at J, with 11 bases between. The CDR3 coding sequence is TGTGCCAGCAGCACCCTAGGGGTCGAGCAGTACTTC. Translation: CASSTLGVEQYF.

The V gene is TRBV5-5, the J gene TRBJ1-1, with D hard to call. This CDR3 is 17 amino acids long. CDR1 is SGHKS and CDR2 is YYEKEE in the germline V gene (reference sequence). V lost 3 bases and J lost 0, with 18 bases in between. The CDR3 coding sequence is TGTGCCAGCAGCTCCCCAAAGGCCAGAAAACTGAACACTGAAGCTTTCTTT. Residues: CASSSPKARKLNTEAFF.

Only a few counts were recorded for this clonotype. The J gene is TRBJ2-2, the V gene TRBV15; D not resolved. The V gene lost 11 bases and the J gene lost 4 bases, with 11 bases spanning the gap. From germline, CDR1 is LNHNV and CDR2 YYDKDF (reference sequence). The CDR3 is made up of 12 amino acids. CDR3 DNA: TGTGCCTCTTCAAAAGTCACCGGGGAGCTGTTTTTT. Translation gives CASSKVTGELFF.